This entry is about one TCR beta chain. Generated by immunoSEQ multiplex PCR, the TCRdb table keeps only in-frame clones and is missing some. The table records about 71,000 clones, roughly three quarters of them present only once. At cycle 4 day 1, cycle 7 day 1, and baseline, blood was sampled. The source of the sample is a study of OX40 agonist ivuxolimab in advanced cancers. Study background: While on treatment, patients had intravenous ivuxolimab at 0.01 to 10 mg/kg every 2 weeks. Patients in dose escalation had liver, melanoma, kidney or head and neck cancers. Partial responses were achieved by three patients, one with hepatocellular carcinoma and two with cutaneous melanoma.

Looked up from germline, CDR1 is WNHNN and CDR2 is SYGVQD (reference sequence). This CDR3 is built from 15 residues. V lost 7 bases and J lost 4; bases outside the gene matches: 9. The J gene is TRBJ1-3, the V gene TRBV10-1, with 8 bases aligning to TRBD1. Here the sequenced sample was CD4+ or CD8+ T cells sorted from blood, taken in a trial of the OX40 agonist ivuxolimab. This clonotype was sampled from an adult with an advanced solid tumor such as melanoma, head and neck, liver or kidney cancer. The CDR3 nucleotides read TGCGCCAGCATTTTTTGGACAGGGCGAGGAAACACCATATATTTT. Protein: CASIFWTGRGNTIYF.